This record looks at one T cell receptor (beta chain) sequence and its context. The antigen is not known. Donors consisted of healthy bone marrow donors. Germline CDR1 is LNHDA and CDR2 is SQIVND (reference sequence). CDR3 length equals 13 residues. With 7 bases removed from V and 4 bases from J, the gap between germline ends came to 11 bases. It was with 60 Vbeta and 13 Jbeta primers that the PCR ran. TCRdb keeps only in-frame clones here, not all; method: immunoSEQ multiplex PCR. Of 150,000 or so clones listed, approximately 74% are singletons. The sample is drawn from a study of cytomegalovirus exposure and HLA in healthy donors. Study summary: Most genotyped donors, approximately 81% of more than 300, had Caucasian-associated genetic ancestry.

Study-wide results and limits: Confirmation was obtained in vitro that a few CMV-associated chains are specific for CMV antigens.

The sequence derives from a young man in good health and CMV-seropositive. The chain links TRBV19 to TRBJ1-5; weak D call: TRBD1 (6 bases). The sample was PBMCs. The CDR3 sequence: CASTATGNQPQHF. For the CDR3, the DNA is TGTGCCAGTACCGCAACAGGGAATCAGCCCCAGCATTTT.